This record covers a single TCR beta chain. What it binds is unknown. The entry originates in a study of T-cell reconstitution after alpha-beta-depleted transplantation in children. The CDR3 has 17 residues. From germline, CDR1 is LNHNV and CDR2 YYDKDF (reference sequence). V lost 1 base to trimming and J lost 2 bases, with 17 bases between them. Study observations and caveats: Diversity and T-cell counts at one year after transplant derived mostly from new T cells. The study traced high day-60 TCRbeta diversity in some patients to surviving recipient T cells and thymic progenitors. Approximately two months post-transplant, alpha-beta T cells reportedly originated from several hundred expanded graft clones.

A TCRbeta library incorporating unique molecular identifiers was prepared. Each CDR3 protein is one row after TCRdb ran MiXCR on the PCR reads. The sample has about 300,000 distinct CDR3 sequences; over 9% are singletons. The chain carries TRBV15 and TRBJ2-5; D remains ambiguous. This TCR was sampled from a boy less than two years old with acute myeloid leukemia, due to receive a stem cell transplant. The source material was PBMCs, sampled before TCRalphabeta/CD19-depleted stem cell transplant. The CDR3 nucleotides are TGTGCCACCAGCAGAGGTGAAGGAGCATGGGGACAAGAGACCCAGTACTTC. It translates to CATSRGEGAWGQETQYF.